These T cell receptor beta chains were read from a single sample in a study of regulatory T cells in long-lasting Graves disease. MiXCR, applied by TCRdb to the multiplex PCR reads, yields one record per CDR3 protein. The table includes a few hundred thousand distinct CDR3 sequences, around 24% detected once. The sequencing used peripheral blood mononuclear cells (PBMCs), collected when the disease was refractory, from a patient treated with antithyroid drugs. The receptor set was obtained from a female donor with Graves disease. CDR3s include the opening cysteine and the closing phenylalanine or tryptophan. Each record gives: V gene, D gene, clone size, J gene, CDR3 protein, CDR3 DNA. D genes are given only for firm matches. Clone sizes are given selectively: once, few, many, or a class where the clone is expanded.

TRBV4-3	NA	few	TRBJ1-5	CASSQEWSTRNQPQHF	TGCGCCAGCAGCCAAGAGTGGAGTACCAGGAATCAGCCCCAGCATTTT
TRBV14	TRBD2	NA	TRBJ2-7	CASSQGRDYSYEQYF	TGTGCCAGCAGCCAAGGAAGGGACTACTCCTACGAGCAGTACTTC
TRBV7-9	NA	NA	TRBJ1-3	CAGDQGIRSGNTIYF	TGTGCCGGGGACCAGGGTATTCGGTCTGGAAACACCATATATTTT
TRBV5-4	NA	NA	TRBJ2-7	CASSSQDSEQYF	TGTGCCAGCAGCAGCCAAGACTCCGAGCAGTACTTC
TRBV5-1	NA	once	TRBJ1-3	CASSFFRAGSGNTIYF	TGCGCCAGCAGCTTCTTCCGGGCCGGCTCTGGAAACACCATATATTTT
TRBV7-9	NA	NA	TRBJ2-7	CASSPGRQPYEQYF	TGTGCCAGCAGCCCGGGGCGACAGCCCTACGAGCAGTACTTC
TRBV3-1	TRBD2	many	TRBJ2-5	CASSHRLAGVQETQYF	TGTGCCAGCAGCCACAGACTAGCGGGAGTCCAAGAGACCCAGTACTTC
TRBV11-2	TRBD1	many	TRBJ2-5	CASSFRARTGIETQYF	TGTGCCAGCAGCTTTCGCGCAAGGACAGGGATCGAGACCCAGTACTTC
TRBV19	TRBD1	many	TRBJ1-5	CASSKMGRGTGTNQPQHF	TGTGCCAGTAGCAAGATGGGTCGCGGGACAGGGACGAATCAGCCCCAGCATTTT
TRBV10-3	NA	few	TRBJ2-7	CASSFRGYYEQYF	TGTGCCAGCAGTTTCAGGGGTTACTACGAGCAGTACTTC
TRBV3-1	TRBD1	NA	TRBJ1-2	CASSHGGTGYGYTF	TGTGCCAGCAGCCACGGCGGGACAGGCTATGGCTACACCTTC
TRBV7-2	NA	many	TRBJ2-5	CASSSGQGLETQYF	TGTGCCAGCAGCTCCGGTCAGGGGCTGGAGACCCAGTACTTC
TRBV5-1	NA	many	TRBJ1-1	CASSLDVQANTEAFF	TGCGCCAGCAGCCTGGATGTACAGGCGAACACTGAAGCTTTCTTT
TRBV7-9	NA	NA	TRBJ1-1	CASNQRPVPEAFF	TGTGCCAGCAACCAAAGACCGGTCCCTGAAGCTTTCTTT
TRBV28	NA	many	TRBJ1-4	CASSSLGEKLFF	TGTGCCAGCAGCTCCCTCGGTGAAAAACTGTTTTTT
TRBV20-1	NA	few	TRBJ2-7	CSAATVTYEQYF	TGCAGTGCTGCGACAGTTACCTACGAGCAGTACTTC
TRBV3-1	NA	many	TRBJ2-1	CASTQAPLSYNEQFF	TGTGCCAGCACCCAAGCACCGTTGTCCTACAATGAGCAGTTCTTC
TRBV30	TRBD1	NA	TRBJ1-6	CAWTGTGDSPLHF	TGTGCCTGGACCGGGACAGGGGATTCACCCCTCCACTTT
TRBV4-2	TRBD2	NA	TRBJ2-7	CASSQDRTSGAYEQYF	TGTGCCAGCAGCCAAGATAGGACTAGCGGCGCCTACGAGCAGTACTTC
TRBV12-3/TRBV12-4	TRBD1	many	TRBJ1-4	CASSPGTVNEKLFF	TGTGCCAGCAGCCCCGGGACAGTTAATGAAAAACTGTTTTTT
TRBV2	TRBD1	many	TRBJ1-1	CASSSQGAGAEAFF	TGTGCCAGCAGTTCACAGGGGGCTGGCGCTGAAGCTTTCTTT
TRBV20-1	NA	few	TRBJ1-2	CSARGGVGGGTVGGYTF	TGCAGTGCTAGAGGAGGGGTCGGAGGGGGAACAGTAGGTGGCTACACCTTC
TRBV5-1	TRBD1	NA	TRBJ1-1	CASSQVTGFLNTEAFF	TGCGCCAGCAGCCAAGTGACAGGGTTTTTGAACACTGAAGCTTTCTTT
TRBV11-2	TRBD1	NA	TRBJ2-7	CASSFVRDRYYEQYF	TGTGCCAGCAGCTTTGTCCGGGACAGGTACTACGAGCAGTACTTC